Following are 15 T cell receptor beta chains from one sample sequenced in a study of PD-L1 blockade in urothelial cancer. The data were produced by immunoSEQ multiplex PCR, yet TCRdb's version contains in-frame clones alone and is incomplete. The sample lists more than 30,000 clones, 70% to 85% seen once, with roughly 33% in the top ten. This specimen consisted of PBMCs, obtained around atezolizumab (anti-PD-L1) treatment. The receptor set was obtained from a man aged 55 to 69 with urothelial cancer.

The rearrangement links TRBV5-6 to TRBJ1-1; TRBD1 is a possible D gene (5 bases). Germline V gives CDR1 SGHDT, CDR2 YYEEEE. The CDR3 contains 14 residues. V lost 5 bases, J lost 1 base, and 12 bases lay in between. The CDR3 spells CASRGDGGNTEAFF. The CDR3 nucleotides read TGTGCCAGCAGGGGGGACGGGGGGAACACTGAAGCTTTCTTT.

This rearrangement joins TRBV27 to TRBJ1-3; D may be TRBD1 (5 bases). V shed 3 bases and J shed 2 bases, with 11 bases lying between them. Germline CDR1 is MNHEY and CDR2 is SMNVEV (reference sequence). This CDR3 has 15 amino acids. CDR3 region: CASSFPGDTGNTIYF. The CDR3, as DNA: TGTGCCAGCAGTTTCCCGGGGGATACTGGAAACACCATATATTTT.

Only one count was recorded for this clone. This chain connects TRBV5-6 to TRBJ2-5; 9 nucleotides align to TRBD2. The germline V gene encodes CDR1 SGHDT and CDR2 YYEEEE. The CDR3 totals 14 residues. Trimming took 3 bases from V and 5 from J; bases not matched to a gene: 5. This CDR3 reads CASSSVAGAETQYF. The DNA of the CDR3 is TGTGCCAGCAGCTCCGTAGCGGGAGCGGAGACCCAGTACTTC.

The chain has TRBV6-1 and TRBJ2-7; TRBD2 matches at 8 bases. Germline V gives CDR1 MNHNS, CDR2 SASEGT. V was clipped by 3 bases and J by 3 bases; unmatched bases: 10. The CDR3 is made up of 16 amino acids. CDR3 sequence (DNA): TGTGCCAGCAGTGACCGTTCCGGGACTAGTTACTACGAGCAGTACTTC. The encoded protein is CASSDRSGTSYYEQYF.

This clone has only one observation. The chain uses TRBV30 and TRBJ1-2, with TRBD1 matching 8 bases. The CDR3 contains 12 residues. Germline assignment: CDR1 GTSNPN and CDR2 SVGIG (reference sequence). V lost 5 bases, J lost 7 bases, and 6 bases stayed unmatched. The CDR3 DNA reads TGTGCCTGGGGACAGGGAATGGGTGGCTACACCTTC. Its protein is CAWGQGMGGYTF. The full variable domain, with the rest looked up from reference TRBV30 and TRBJ1-2, is SQTIHQWPATLVQPVGSPLSLECTVEGTSNPNLYWYRQAAGRGLQLLFYSVGIGQISSEVPQNLSASRPQDRQFILSSKKLLLSDSGFYLCAWGQGMGGYTFGSGTRLTVV.

This chain connects TRBV5-4 to TRBJ2-1; possibly TRBD2 for D (6 bases). The germline V gene encodes CDR1 SGHNT and CDR2 YYREEE (reference sequence). The CDR3 is made up of 15 amino acids. V lost 4 bases, J lost 4 bases, and 15 bases lay in between. This chain's CDR3 is CASSPPPGEYNEQFF. DNA for the CDR3: TGTGCCAGCAGCCCCCCCCCGGGAGAATACAATGAGCAGTTCTTC.

This rearrangement joins TRBV2 to TRBJ1-2; 9 bases match TRBD1. The ends lost 11 bases at V and 6 bases at J; junction bases unmatched: 13. This CDR3 has 14 amino acids. The germline gives CDR1 SNHLY, CDR2 FYNNEI. CDR3 coding DNA: TGTGCCCCGTCTGGGGGACAGGGCGTCAATGGCTACACCTTC. The encoded protein is CAPSGGQGVNGYTF. Full variable domain (outside the CDR3, taken from reference TRBV2 and TRBJ1-2): EPEVTQTPSHQVTQMGQEVILRCVPISNHLYFYWYRQILGQKVEFLVSFYNNEISEKSEIFDDQFSVERPDGSNFTLKIRSTKLEDSAMYFCAPSGGQGVNGYTFGSGTRLTVV.

The J gene is TRBJ2-3, the V gene TRBV10-3; weak D call: TRBD2 (7 bases). CDR1 and CDR2 from the germline V gene are ENHRY and SYGVKD. V was shortened by 6 bases and J by 6 bases, with 31 bases between the two germline ends. This CDR3 region has 19 residues. The CDR3 is CAISGGGAFLEPPPDTQYF. CDR3 coding DNA: TGTGCCATCAGCGGAGGGGGGGCCTTTTTGGAACCTCCCCCCGATACGCAGTATTTT.

The genes are TRBV10-1 and TRBJ2-1; weak D call: TRBD2 (6 bases). V was clipped by 3 bases and J by 4 bases, with 10 bases between them. Germline V CDR1 and CDR2: WNHNN, SYGVQD (reference sequence). The CDR3 extends over 14 amino acids. The DNA of the CDR3 is TGCGCCAGCAGTGATTCGGGACTGTACAATGAGCAGTTCTTC. It codes for CASSDSGLYNEQFF.

The CDR3 DNA follows: TGTGCCAGCAGTGTGTCCACTACGCCCACGGATACGCAGTATTTT. The encoded protein is CASSVSTTPTDTQYF. V is TRBV2 and J is TRBJ2-3, with no clear D. V was shortened by 4 bases and J by 6 bases, with 17 bases between the two germline ends. Germline lookup yields CDR1 SNHLY and CDR2 FYNNEI. CDR3 size: 15 residues. Variable domain in full (rest from reference TRBV2 and TRBJ2-3): EPEVTQTPSHQVTQMGQEVILRCVPISNHLYFYWYRQILGQKVEFLVSFYNNEISEKSEIFDDQFSVERPDGSNFTLKIRSTKLEDSAMYFCASSVSTTPTDTQYFGPGTRLTVL.

This sequence joins TRBV30 and TRBJ1-2; D unresolved. Trimming cost V 0 bases and J 3 bases, with 8 bases left between them. There are 13 residues in the CDR3. In germline, CDR1 is GTSNPN, CDR2 SVGIG (reference sequence). CDR3 amino acids: CAWSVEADYGYTF. The CDR3 nucleotides are TGTGCCTGGAGTGTAGAGGCTGACTATGGCTACACCTTC.

This chain connects TRBV30 to TRBJ2-5; 7 positions agree with TRBD1. V shed 2 bases, J shed 4 bases, and the junction held 10 bases outside the gene matches. CDR1 is GTSNPN and CDR2 is SVGIG in the germline V gene (reference sequence). The CDR3 runs 15 residues. The CDR3 coding sequence is TGTGCCTGGAGTCCTCGGACAGGACGTGGAGAGACCCAGTACTTC. Protein product: CAWSPRTGRGETQYF.

The rearrangement joins TRBV7-7 to TRBJ2-2, with a weak D call TRBD2 (6 bases). The CDR3 loop spans 13 amino acids. The germline CDR1 and CDR2 sequences are SSHAT and FNYEAQ (reference sequence). The CDR3 sequence: CALRRRDTGELFF. The CDR3 DNA reads as TGTGCTCTCAGAAGGAGGGACACCGGGGAGCTGTTTTTT.

This clone turned up a few times. CDR3 nucleotides: TGTGCCAGCAGCCAGGCAGACAGGGGTAGGACCTTC. It translates to CASSQADRGRTF. The genes are TRBV4-2 and TRBJ1-2, with 8 nucleotides matching TRBD1. The trim removed 3 bases at V and 14 bases at J, leaving 8 bases unmatched. The CDR3 extends over 12 amino acids. The germline V gene has CDR1 LGHNA and CDR2 YNFKEQ.

The chain is built from TRBV9 and TRBJ2-7, with a tentative D call TRBD1 (6 bases). The germline gives CDR1 SGDLS, CDR2 YYNGEE. CDR3 length: 14 amino acids. With 0 bases removed from V and 3 bases from J, the gap between germline ends came to 10 bases. The CDR3: CASSVDRAGYEQYF. CDR3 DNA: TGTGCCAGCAGCGTAGACAGGGCAGGCTACGAGCAGTACTTC.